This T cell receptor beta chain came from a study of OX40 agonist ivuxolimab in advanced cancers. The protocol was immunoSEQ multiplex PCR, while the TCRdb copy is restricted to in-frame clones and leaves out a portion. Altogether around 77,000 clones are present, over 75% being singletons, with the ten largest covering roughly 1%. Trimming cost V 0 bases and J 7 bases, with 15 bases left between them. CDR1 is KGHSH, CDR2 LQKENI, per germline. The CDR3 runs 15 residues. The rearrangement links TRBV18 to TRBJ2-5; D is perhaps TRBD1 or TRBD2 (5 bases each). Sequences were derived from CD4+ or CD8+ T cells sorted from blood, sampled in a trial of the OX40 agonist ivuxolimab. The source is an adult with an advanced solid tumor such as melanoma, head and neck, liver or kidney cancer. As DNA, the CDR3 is TGTGCCAGCTCACCACCGGCTAGGGACCGAGGGACCCAGTACTTC. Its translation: CASSPPARDRGTQYF. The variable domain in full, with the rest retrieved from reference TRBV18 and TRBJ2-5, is NAGVMQNPRHLVRRRGQEARLRCSPMKGHSHVYWYRQLPEEGLKFMVYLQKENIIDESGMPKERFSAEFPKEGPSILRIQQVVRGDSAAYFCASSPPARDRGTQYFGPGTRLLVL.